This T cell receptor beta chain originates from a study of shared clonotypes between healthy human individuals. Findings of the study overall: Donors were few, which limited the genetic and exposure-history diversity represented.

Negatively enriched CD4+ T cells were divided by CD45RA into naive and memory. Deep was the level at which the assay was run. Sequenced by immunoSEQ multiplex PCR; TCRdb stores in-frame clones only, minus some. The sample consists of under 600,000 clones, more than 95% of them appearing once. Germline CDR1 reads MDHEN; CDR2 reads SYDVKM. The CDR3 sequence is 12 residues long. V was cut by 6 bases and J by 6 bases, with 11 bases left in between. In the case of this clone: Its antigen is currently unknown.

The sequence was collected from a woman under 40 in good health. Sequencing input: naive CD4+ T cells sorted from blood. Specified subset: CD45RA+ positively selected. This sequence joins TRBV28 and TRBJ1-2, with D possibly being TRBD1 (5 bases). The CDR3 DNA sequence: TGTGCCAGCAGAGGGACGCTGGATGGCTACACCTTC. Protein: CASRGTLDGYTF.